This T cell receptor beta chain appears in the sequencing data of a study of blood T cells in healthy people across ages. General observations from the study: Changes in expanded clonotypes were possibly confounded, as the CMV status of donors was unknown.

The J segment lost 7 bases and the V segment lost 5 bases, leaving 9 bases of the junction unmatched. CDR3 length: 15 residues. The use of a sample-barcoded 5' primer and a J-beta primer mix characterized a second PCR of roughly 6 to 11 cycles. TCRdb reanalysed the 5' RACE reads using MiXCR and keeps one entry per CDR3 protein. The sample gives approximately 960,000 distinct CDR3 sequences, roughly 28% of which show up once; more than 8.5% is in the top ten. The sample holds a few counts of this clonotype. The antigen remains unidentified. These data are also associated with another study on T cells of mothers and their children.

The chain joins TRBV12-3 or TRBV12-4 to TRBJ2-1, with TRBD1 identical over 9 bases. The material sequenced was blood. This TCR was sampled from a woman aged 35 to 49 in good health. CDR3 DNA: TGTGCCAGCAGTCCCGGGACAGGGACGGCTAATGAGCAGTTCTTC. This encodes CASSPGTGTANEQFF.